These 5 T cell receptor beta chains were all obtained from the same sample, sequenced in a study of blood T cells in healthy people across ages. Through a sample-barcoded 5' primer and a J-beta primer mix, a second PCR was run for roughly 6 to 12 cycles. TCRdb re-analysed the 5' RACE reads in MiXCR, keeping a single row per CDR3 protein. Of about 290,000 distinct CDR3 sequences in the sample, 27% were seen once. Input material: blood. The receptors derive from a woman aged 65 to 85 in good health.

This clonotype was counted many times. The CDR3 reads CASSQGLAGGPWDEQFF. The CDR3 nucleotides are TGTGCCAGCAGCCAAGGACTAGCGGGAGGGCCTTGGGATGAGCAGTTCTTC. The V gene is TRBV3-1, the J gene TRBJ2-1; 14 bases are shared with TRBD2. This CDR3 has 17 amino acids. Germline-derived CDR1 and CDR2 are LGHDT and YNNKEL (reference sequence). V lost 1 base to trimming and J lost 8 bases; unmatched junction nucleotides: 7.

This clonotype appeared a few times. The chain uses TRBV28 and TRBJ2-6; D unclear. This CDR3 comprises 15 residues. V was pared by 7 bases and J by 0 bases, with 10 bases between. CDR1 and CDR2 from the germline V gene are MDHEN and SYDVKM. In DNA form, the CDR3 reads TGTGCCAGCACCGGAGCGAACTCTGGGGCCAACGTCCTGACTTTC. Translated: CASTGANSGANVLTF.

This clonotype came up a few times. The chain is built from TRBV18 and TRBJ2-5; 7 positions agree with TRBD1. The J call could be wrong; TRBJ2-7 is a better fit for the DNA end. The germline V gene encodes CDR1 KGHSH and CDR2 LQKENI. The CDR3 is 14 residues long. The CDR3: CASSSAAQGDEQYF. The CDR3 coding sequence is TGTGCCAGCTCATCGGCAGCCCAGGGGGACGAGCAGTACTTC.

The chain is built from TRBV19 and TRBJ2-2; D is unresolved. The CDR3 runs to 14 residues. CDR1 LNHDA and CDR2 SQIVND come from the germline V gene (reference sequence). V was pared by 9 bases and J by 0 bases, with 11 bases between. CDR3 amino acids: CASEPRPNTGELFF. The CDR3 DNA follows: TGTGCCAGCGAACCTAGACCGAACACCGGGGAGCTGTTTTTT.

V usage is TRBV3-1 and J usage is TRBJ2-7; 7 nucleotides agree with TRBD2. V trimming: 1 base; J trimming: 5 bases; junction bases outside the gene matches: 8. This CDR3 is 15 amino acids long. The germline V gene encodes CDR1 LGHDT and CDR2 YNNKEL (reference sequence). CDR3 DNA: TGTGCCAGCAGCCAAGCCGGAGCGGGGCGGGACGAGCAGTACTTC. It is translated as CASSQAGAGRDEQYF.